This TCR beta chain was documented in a study of cytomegalovirus exposure and HLA in healthy donors. PCR amplification relied on 60 Vbeta primers (plus 13 Jbeta primers). Per the original methods: Later reanalysis found 60 million to 90 million unique TCR beta chains, around 11 million of them shared. Clones were sequenced by immunoSEQ multiplex PCR, and TCRdb holds only the in-frame ones, with some missing. D and trimming were read from the DNA, whereas the V and J calls and clone size are those reported in that table. The sample includes 170,000 or so clones, 80% to 85% of them seen just once. Germline V gives CDR1 MDHEN, CDR2 SYDVKM. This CDR3 region has 16 residues. About this clone: The junction departs from germline at one end; a sequencing error may be responsible.

The sample was PBMCs. This TCR was recovered from a man aged 50 or older in good health and CMV-seronegative. This chain joins TRBV28 and TRBJ2-7, with 11 bases aligning to TRBD1. The CDR3 sequence is CASSPGTGGLRREGGF. The DNA for the CDR3 is TGTGCCAGCAGTCCCGGGACAGGGGGACTAAGGCGGGAGGGAGGCTTC. Variable domain in full (rest from reference TRBV28 and TRBJ2-7): DVKVTQSSRYLVKRTGEKVFLECVQDMDHENMFWYRQDPGLGLRLIYFSYDVKMKEKGDIPEGYSVSREKKERFSLILESASTNQTSMYLCASSPGTGGLRREGGFGPGTRLTVT.